This T cell receptor beta chain was found in a study of blood T cell repertoires in COVID-19. About the research overall: T cells, B-cell-depleted T cells, or PBMCs supplied cDNA or gDNA.

Only in-frame clones appear in the TCRdb table, and some are missing; sequencing was by immunoSEQ multiplex PCR. The sample shows 50,000 to 75,000 clones, about 73% of them seen only once. The V segment lost 0 bases and the J segment 5 bases; nucleotides outside the gene matches: 9. CDR1 and CDR2 (germline): SGHRS, YFSETQ. The CDR3 totals 16 residues. This clone was seen once. The receptor comes from a woman aged 45 to 65 with active or convalescent COVID-19. Sequencing used peripheral blood. The chain is built from TRBV5-1 and TRBJ2-3; 7 bases line up with TRBD2. For the CDR3, the DNA is TGCGCCAGCAGCTTGGGCGGCGCGGGAGTGAGAGATACGCAGTATTTT. Translating gives CASSLGGAGVRDTQYF.